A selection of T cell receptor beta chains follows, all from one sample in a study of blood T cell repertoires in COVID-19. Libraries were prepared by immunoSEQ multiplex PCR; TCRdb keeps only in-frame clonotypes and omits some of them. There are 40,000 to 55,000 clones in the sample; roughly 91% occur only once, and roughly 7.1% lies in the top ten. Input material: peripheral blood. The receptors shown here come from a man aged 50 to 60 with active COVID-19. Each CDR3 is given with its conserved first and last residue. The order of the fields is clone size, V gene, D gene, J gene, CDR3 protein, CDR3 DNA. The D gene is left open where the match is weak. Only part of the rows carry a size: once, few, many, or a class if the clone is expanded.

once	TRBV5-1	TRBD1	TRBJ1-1	CASSLVGTGGHTEAFF	TGCGCCAGCAGCTTGGTTGGGACAGGGGGTCACACTGAAGCTTTCTTT
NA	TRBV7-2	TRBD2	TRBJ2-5	CASERGGVAGKAQYF	TGTGCCAGTGAGAGGGGAGGGGTAGCGGGGAAGGCCCAGTACTTC
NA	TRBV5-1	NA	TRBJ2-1	CASSLDGRIRSSYNEQFF	TGCGCCAGCAGCTTGGACGGTAGGATCCGGAGCTCCTACAATGAGCAGTTCTTC
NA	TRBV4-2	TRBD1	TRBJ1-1	CASSPLGQGDTEAFF	TGTGCCAGCAGCCCCCTGGGACAGGGCGACACTGAAGCTTTCTTT
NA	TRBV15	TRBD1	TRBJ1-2	CATSKGQNYGYTF	TGTGCCACCAGCAAGGGACAGAACTATGGCTACACCTTC
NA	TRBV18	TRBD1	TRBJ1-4	CASSPTGQGNEKLFF	TGTGCCAGCTCACCAACGGGACAGGGAAATGAAAAACTGTTTTTT
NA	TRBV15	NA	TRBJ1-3	CATSRDIGGTLGNTIYF	TGTGCCACCAGCAGAGATATCGGGGGTACTCTCGGAAACACCATATATTTT
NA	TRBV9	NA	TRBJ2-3	CASSSIGHPADTQYF	TGTGCCAGCAGCTCCATAGGACACCCAGCGGATACGCAGTATTTT
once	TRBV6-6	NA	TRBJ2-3	CASSQPPNRLDRTDTQYF	TGTGCCAGCAGTCAGCCGCCTAATAGACTAGACCGCACAGATACGCAGTATTTT
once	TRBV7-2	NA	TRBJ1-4	CASSLGTRPLGGEKLFF	TGTGCCAGCAGCTTAGGAACCAGGCCCCTTGGAGGTGAAAAACTGTTTTTT
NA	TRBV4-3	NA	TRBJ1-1	CASSQGYGEQGAFF	TGCGCCAGCAGCCAAGGGTATGGGGAACAGGGAGCTTTCTTT
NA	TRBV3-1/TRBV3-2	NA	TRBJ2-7	CASSAQGSYEQYF	TGTGCCAGCAGCGCACAGGGCTCCTACGAGCAGTACTTC
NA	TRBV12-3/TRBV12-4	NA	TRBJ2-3	CAGRAEVHTQYF	TGTGCCGGCAGGGCAGAGGTACATACGCAGTATTTT
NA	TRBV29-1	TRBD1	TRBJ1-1	CSANHRGLNTEAFF	TGCAGCGCCAACCACAGGGGCCTGAACACTGAAGCTTTCTTT
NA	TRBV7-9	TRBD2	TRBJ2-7	CASNTRGAGDYEQYF	TGTGCCAGCAACACCAGAGGAGCGGGGGACTACGAGCAGTACTTC
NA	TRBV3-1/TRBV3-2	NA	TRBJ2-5	CASSLVKRREGSQYF	TGTGCCAGCAGCCTCGTCAAGAGGCGGGAAGGGTCACAGTACTTC
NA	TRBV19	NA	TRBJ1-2	CATARGGGGVPNYGYTF	TGTGCCACCGCACGAGGAGGAGGGGGGGTGCCTAACTATGGCTACACCTTC
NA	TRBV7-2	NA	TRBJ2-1	CASSLAGGYNEQFF	TGTGCCAGCAGCTTAGCTGGCGGATACAATGAGCAGTTCTTC
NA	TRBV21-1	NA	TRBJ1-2	CASSKEAGVDGYTF	TGTGCCAGCAGCAAAGAAGCAGGGGTAGATGGCTACACCTTC
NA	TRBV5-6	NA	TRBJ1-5	CASSLLDQPQHF	TGTGCCAGCAGCTTGCTAGATCAGCCCCAGCATTTT
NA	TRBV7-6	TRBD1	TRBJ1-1	CASSFLGTGHTEAFF	TGTGCCAGCAGCTTCCTCGGGACAGGCCACACTGAAGCTTTCTTT
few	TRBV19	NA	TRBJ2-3	CASSRSTDTQYF	TGTGCCAGTAGCAGGAGCACAGATACGCAGTATTTT
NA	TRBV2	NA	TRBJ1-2	CASSGFEGTYGYTF	TGTGCCAGCAGTGGTTTTGAGGGTACCTATGGCTACACCTTC
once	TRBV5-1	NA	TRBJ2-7	CASSLAPSPSYEQYF	TGCGCCAGCAGCTTGGCTCCCAGTCCATCCTACGAGCAGTACTTC
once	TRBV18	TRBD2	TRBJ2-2	CASSPGTSGRTGELFF	TGTGCCAGCTCACCCGGGACTAGCGGGCGGACCGGGGAGCTGTTTTTT
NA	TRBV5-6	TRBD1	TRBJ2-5	CASSRDRETQYF	TGTGCCAGCAGCCGGGACAGGGAGACCCAGTACTTC
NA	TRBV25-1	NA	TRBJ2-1	CASSSIGAPYNEQFF	TGTGCCAGCAGTTCGATAGGGGCCCCCTACAATGAGCAGTTCTTC
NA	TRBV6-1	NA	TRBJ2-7	CASSERGHMDLYEQYF	TGTGCCAGCAGTGAAAGGGGACATATGGATCTATACGAGCAGTACTTC
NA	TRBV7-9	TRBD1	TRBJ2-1	CASNPDRASNEQFF	TGTGCCAGCAATCCGGACAGGGCTTCGAATGAGCAGTTCTTC
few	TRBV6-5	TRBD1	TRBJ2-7	CATRQGRFYEQYF	TGTGCCACCAGACAGGGGCGATTCTACGAGCAGTACTTC
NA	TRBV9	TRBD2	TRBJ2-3	CASSVVTGGRNTQYF	TGTGCCAGCAGCGTAGTTACGGGGGGAAGAAATACGCAGTATTTT
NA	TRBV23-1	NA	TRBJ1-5	CASSQSMERGGNQPQHF	TGCGCCAGCAGTCAATCGATGGAAAGGGGTGGCAATCAGCCCCAGCATTTT
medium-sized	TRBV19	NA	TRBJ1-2	CASSIVGTSGYTF	TGTGCCAGTAGTATAGTAGGGACTAGTGGCTACACCTTC